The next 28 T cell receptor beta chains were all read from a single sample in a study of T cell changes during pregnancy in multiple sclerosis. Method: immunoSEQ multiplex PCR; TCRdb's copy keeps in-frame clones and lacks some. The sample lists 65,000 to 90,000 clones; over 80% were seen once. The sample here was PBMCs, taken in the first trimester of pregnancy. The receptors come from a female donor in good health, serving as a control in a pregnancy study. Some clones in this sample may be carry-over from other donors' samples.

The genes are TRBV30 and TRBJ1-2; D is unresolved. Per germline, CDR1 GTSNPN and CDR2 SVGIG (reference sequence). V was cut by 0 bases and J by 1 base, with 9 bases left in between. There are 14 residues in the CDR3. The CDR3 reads CAWSVLRRNYGYTF. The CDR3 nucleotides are TGTGCCTGGAGTGTACTCAGGCGTAACTATGGCTACACCTTC.

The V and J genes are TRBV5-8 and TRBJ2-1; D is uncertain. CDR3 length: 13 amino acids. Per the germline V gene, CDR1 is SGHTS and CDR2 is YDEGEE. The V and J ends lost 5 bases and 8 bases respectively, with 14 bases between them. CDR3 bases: TGTGCCAGCAGGTTGCCACTGATGGATGAGCAGTTCTTC. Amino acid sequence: CASRLPLMDEQFF.

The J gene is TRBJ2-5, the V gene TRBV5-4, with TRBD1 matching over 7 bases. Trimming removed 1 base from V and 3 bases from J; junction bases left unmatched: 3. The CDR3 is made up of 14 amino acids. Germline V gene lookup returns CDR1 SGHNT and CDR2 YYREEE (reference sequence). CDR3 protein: CASSLPGQKETQYF. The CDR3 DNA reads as TGTGCCAGCAGCTTGCCGGGACAGAAAGAGACCCAGTACTTC.

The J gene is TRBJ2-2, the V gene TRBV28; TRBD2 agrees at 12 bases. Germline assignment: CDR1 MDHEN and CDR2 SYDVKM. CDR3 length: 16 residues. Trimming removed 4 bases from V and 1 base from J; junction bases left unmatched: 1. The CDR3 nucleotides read TGTGCCAGCAGTTCGACTAGCGGGAGGAACACCGGGGAGCTGTTTTTT. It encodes CASSSTSGRNTGELFF.

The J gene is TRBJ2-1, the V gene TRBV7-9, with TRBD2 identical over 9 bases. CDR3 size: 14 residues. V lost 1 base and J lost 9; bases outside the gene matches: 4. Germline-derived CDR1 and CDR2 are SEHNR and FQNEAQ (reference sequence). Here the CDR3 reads CASSLGLAGSEQFF. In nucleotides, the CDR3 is TGTGCCAGCAGCTTAGGGCTAGCGGGGAGTGAGCAGTTCTTC. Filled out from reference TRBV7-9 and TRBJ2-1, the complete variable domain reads DTGVSQNPRHKITKRGQNVTFRCDPISEHNRLYWYRQTLGQGPEFLTYFQNEAQLEKSRLLSDRFSAERPKGSFSTLEIQRTEQGDSAMYLCASSLGLAGSEQFFGPGTRLTVL.

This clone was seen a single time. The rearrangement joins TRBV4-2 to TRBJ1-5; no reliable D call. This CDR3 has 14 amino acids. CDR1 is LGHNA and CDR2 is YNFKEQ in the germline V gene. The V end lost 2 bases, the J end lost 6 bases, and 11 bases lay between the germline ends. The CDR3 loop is CASSQRAYGQPQHF. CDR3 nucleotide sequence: TGTGCCAGCAGCCAAAGAGCGTATGGTCAGCCCCAGCATTTT.

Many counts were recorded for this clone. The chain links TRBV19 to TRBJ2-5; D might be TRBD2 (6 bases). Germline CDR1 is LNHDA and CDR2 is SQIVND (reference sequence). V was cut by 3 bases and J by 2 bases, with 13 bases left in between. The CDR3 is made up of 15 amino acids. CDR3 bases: TGTGCCAGTAGTATCCCCGGGACTCTACAAGAGACCCAGTACTTC. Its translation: CASSIPGTLQETQYF.

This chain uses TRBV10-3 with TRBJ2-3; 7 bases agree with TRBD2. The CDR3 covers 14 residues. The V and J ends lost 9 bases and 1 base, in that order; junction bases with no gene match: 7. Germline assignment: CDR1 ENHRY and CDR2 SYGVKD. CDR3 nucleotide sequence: TGTGCCATTACACGAACTAGCGGCACAGATACGCAGTATTTT. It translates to CAITRTSGTDTQYF.

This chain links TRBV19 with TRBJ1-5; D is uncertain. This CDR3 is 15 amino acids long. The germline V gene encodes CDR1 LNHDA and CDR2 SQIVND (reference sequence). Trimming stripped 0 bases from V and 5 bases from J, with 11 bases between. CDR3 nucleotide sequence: TGTGCCAGTAGTATAGATAGCAGCGCCCATCAGCCCCAGCATTTT. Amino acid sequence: CASSIDSSAHQPQHF.

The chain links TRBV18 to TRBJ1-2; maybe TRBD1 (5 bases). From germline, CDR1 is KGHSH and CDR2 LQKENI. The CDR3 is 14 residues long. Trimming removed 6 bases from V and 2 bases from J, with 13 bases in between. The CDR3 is CASSRREKNYGYTF. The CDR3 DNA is TGTGCCAGCTCTCGCAGGGAAAAGAACTATGGCTACACCTTC.

The CDR3, as DNA: TGTGCCAGCATAAGGGACAGGGGGTACTGGGAAGCTTTCTTT. Its translation is CASIRDRGYWEAFF. This chain joins TRBV6-6 and TRBJ1-1; TRBD1 matches at 11 bases. This CDR3 region has 14 residues. The V and J ends lost 7 bases and 8 bases, in that order; junction bases with no gene match: 9. Germline V lookup: CDR1 MNHNY, CDR2 SVGAGI (reference sequence).

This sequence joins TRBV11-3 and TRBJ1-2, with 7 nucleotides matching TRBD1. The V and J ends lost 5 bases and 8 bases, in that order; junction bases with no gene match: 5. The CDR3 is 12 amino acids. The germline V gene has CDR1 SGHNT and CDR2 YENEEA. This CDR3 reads CASSRQGEGYTF. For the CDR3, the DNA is TGTGCCAGCAGCCGACAGGGAGAGGGCTACACCTTC. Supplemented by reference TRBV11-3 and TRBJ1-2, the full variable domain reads EAGVVQSPRYKIIEKKQPVAFWCNPISGHNTLYWYLQNLGQGPELLIRYENEEAVDDSQLPKDRFSAERLKGVDSTLKIQPAELGDSAVYLCASSRQGEGYTFGSGTRLTVV.

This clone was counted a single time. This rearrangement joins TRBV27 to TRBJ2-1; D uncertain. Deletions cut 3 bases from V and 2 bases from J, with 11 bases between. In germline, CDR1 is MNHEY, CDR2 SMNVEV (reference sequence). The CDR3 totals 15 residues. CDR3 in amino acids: CASSFSPRAYNEQFF. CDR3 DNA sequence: TGTGCCAGCAGTTTTTCCCCCCGGGCCTACAATGAGCAGTTCTTC.

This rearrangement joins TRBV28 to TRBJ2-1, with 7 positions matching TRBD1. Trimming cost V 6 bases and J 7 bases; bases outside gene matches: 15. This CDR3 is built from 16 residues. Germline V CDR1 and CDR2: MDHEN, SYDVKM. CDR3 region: CASSHTPGQKPNEQFF. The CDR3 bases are TGTGCCAGCAGCCACACACCGGGACAGAAGCCAAATGAGCAGTTCTTC.

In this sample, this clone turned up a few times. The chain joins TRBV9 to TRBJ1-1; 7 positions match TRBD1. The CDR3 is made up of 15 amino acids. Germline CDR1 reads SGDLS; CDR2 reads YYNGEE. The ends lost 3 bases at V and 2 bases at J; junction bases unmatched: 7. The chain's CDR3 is CASSEGASGNTEAFF. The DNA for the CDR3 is TGTGCCAGCAGCGAGGGGGCATCGGGAAACACTGAAGCTTTCTTT.

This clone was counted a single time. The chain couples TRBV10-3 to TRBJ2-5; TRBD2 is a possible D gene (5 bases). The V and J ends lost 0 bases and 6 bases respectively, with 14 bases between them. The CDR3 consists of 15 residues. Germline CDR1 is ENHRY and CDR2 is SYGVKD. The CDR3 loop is CAISESLASQKTQYF. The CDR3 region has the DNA TGTGCCATCAGTGAGTCGTTGGCTAGCCAGAAGACCCAGTACTTC.

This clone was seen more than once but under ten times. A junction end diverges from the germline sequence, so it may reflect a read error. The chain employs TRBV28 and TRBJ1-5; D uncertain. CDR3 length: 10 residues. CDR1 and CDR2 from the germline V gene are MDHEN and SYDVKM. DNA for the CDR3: TGTGCCAGCAGTTCCAAGCTATCCCCATTT. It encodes CASSSKLSPF. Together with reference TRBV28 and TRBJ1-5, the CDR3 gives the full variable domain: DVKVTQSSRYLVKRTGEKVFLECVQDMDHENMFWYRQDPGLGLRLIYFSYDVKMKEKGDIPEGYSVSREKKERFSLILESASTNQTSMYLCASSSKLSPFGDGTRLSIL.

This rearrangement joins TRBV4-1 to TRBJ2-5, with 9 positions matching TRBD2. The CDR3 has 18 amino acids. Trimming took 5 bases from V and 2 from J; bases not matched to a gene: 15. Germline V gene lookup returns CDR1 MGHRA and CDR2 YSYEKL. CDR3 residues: CASSNRLAGGPFQETQYF. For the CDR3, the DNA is TGCGCCAGCAGCAACCGTCTGGCGGGGGGGCCTTTTCAAGAGACCCAGTACTTC.

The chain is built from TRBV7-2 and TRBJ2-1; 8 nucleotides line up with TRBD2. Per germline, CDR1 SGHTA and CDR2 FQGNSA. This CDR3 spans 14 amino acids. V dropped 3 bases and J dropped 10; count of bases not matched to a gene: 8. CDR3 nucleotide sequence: TGTGCCAGCAGCTTGAAGAGCGGGAGAGGCGAGCAGTTCTTC. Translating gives CASSLKSGRGEQFF.

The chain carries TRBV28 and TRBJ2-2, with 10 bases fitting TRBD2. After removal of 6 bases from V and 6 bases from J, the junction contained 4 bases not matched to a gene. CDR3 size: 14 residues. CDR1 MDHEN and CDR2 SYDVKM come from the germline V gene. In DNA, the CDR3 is TGTGCCAGCAGGGCTAGCGGGAGTCCCGGGGAGCTGTTTTTT. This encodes CASRASGSPGELFF.

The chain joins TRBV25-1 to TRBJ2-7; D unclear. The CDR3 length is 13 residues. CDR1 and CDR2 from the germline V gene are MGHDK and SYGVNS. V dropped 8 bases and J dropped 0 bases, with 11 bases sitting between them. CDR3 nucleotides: TGTGCCAGCCGGTACCCGGGCTCCTACGAGCAGTACTTC. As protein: CASRYPGSYEQYF.

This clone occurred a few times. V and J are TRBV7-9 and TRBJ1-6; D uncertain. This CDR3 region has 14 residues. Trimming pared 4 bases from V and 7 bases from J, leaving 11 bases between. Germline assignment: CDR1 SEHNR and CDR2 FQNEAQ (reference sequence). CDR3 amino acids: CASSYGLRNSPLHF. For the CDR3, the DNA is TGTGCCAGCAGCTACGGTCTGCGGAATTCACCCCTCCACTTT.

In nucleotides, the CDR3 is TGTGCCAGCAGCTTAGGCCTTTATAGCGTGGAGGGCACAGATACGCAGTATTTT. Protein product: CASSLGLYSVEGTDTQYF. The V gene is TRBV13, the J gene TRBJ2-3, with a tentative D call TRBD2 (5 bases). Per the germline V gene, CDR1 is PRHDT and CDR2 is FYEKMQ (reference sequence). The CDR3 is 18 amino acids. Trimming left V 0 bases short and J 1 base short, with 17 bases between.

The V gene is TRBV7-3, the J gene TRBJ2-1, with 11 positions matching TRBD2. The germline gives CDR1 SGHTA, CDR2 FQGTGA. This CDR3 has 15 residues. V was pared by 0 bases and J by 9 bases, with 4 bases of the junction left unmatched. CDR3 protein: CASSLTSGRAGEQFF. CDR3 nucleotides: TGTGCCAGCAGCTTAACTAGCGGGAGGGCGGGTGAGCAGTTCTTC. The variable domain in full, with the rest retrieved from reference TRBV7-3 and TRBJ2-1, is GAGVSQTPSNKVTEKGKYVELRCDPISGHTALYWYRQSLGQGPEFLIYFQGTGAADDSGLPNDRFFAVRPEGSVSTLKIQRTERGDSAVYLCASSLTSGRAGEQFFGPGTRLTVL.

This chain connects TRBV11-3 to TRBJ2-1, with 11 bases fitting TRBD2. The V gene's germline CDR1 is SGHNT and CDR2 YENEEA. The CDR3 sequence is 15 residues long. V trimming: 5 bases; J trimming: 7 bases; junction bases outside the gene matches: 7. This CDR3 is CASSHQTSGVNEQFF. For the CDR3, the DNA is TGTGCCAGCAGCCATCAGACTAGCGGGGTTAATGAGCAGTTCTTC.

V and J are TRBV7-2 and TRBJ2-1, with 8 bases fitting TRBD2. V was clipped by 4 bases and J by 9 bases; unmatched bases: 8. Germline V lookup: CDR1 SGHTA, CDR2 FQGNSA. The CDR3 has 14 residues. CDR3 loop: CASSSPGGATEQFF. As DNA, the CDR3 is TGTGCCAGCAGCTCTCCGGGGGGGGCAACTGAGCAGTTCTTC. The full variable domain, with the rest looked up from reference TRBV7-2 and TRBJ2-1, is GAGVSQSPSNKVTEKGKDVELRCDPISGHTALYWYRQSLGQGLEFLIYFQGNSAPDKSGLPSDRFSAERTGGSVSTLTIQRTQQEDSAVYLCASSSPGGATEQFFGPGTRLTVL.

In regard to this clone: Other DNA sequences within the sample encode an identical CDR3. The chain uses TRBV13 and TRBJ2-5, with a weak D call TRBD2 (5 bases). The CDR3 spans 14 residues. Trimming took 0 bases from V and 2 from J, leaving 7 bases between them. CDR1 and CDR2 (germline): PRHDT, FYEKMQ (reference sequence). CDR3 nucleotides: TGTGCCAGCAGCTTAGGAACTAGACAAGAGACCCAGTACTTC. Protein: CASSLGTRQETQYF. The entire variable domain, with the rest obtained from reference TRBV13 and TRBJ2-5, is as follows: AAGVIQSPRHLIKEKRETATLKCYPIPRHDTVYWYQQGPGQDPQFLISFYEKMQSDKGSIPDRFSAQQFSDYHSELNMSSLELGDSALYFCASSLGTRQETQYFGPGTRLLVL.

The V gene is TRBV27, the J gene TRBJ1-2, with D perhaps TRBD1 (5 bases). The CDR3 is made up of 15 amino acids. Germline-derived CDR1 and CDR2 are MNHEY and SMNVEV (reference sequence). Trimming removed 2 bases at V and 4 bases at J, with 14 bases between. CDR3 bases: TGTGCCAGCAGTTTAATCAAGGGGAATGGCTATGGCTACACCTTC. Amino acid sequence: CASSLIKGNGYGYTF.